A selection of T cell receptor beta chains follows, all from one sample in a study of T cells in Graves' hyperthyroidism and ophthalmopathy. TCRdb fed the multiplex PCR reads into MiXCR, producing one record per CDR3 protein. Here the sample spans roughly 300,000 distinct CDR3 sequences, approximately 15% being singletons. Sequencing was carried out using blood. The receptors here all came from a woman under 40 with Graves' hyperthyroidism. Each CDR3 is given with its conserved first and last residue.

J gene: TRBJ2-6; V gene: TRBV7-8; CDR3 protein: CASSLVPVSGANVLTF
J gene: TRBJ1-1; V gene: TRBV7-9; CDR3 protein: CASSLVAGGGNTEAFF
J gene: TRBJ1-2; V gene: TRBV5-1; CDR3 protein: CASSLHTDYGYTF
J gene: TRBJ2-1; V gene: TRBV19; CDR3 protein: CASSIILQDNEQFF
J gene: TRBJ1-1; V gene: TRBV18; CDR3 protein: CASSPTTEWLNTEAFF
J gene: TRBJ2-2; V gene: TRBV7-9; CDR3 protein: CASSLGGLAGPGELFF
J gene: TRBJ2-7; V gene: TRBV11-2; CDR3 protein: CASSSRVGGRLASYEQYF
J gene: TRBJ1-2; V gene: TRBV28; CDR3 protein: CASSLFEGWNYGYTF
J gene: TRBJ2-7; V gene: TRBV28; CDR3 protein: CASSWRGDEQYF
J gene: TRBJ2-1; V gene: TRBV11-3; CDR3 protein: CASSLGTGDLNEQFF
J gene: TRBJ2-5; V gene: TRBV10-3; CDR3 protein: CALILRDGQETQYF
J gene: TRBJ2-5; V gene: TRBV20-1; CDR3 protein: CSARDGGVRETQYF
J gene: TRBJ2-3; V gene: TRBV2; CDR3 protein: CASSGRTSGVGGTDTQYF
J gene: TRBJ2-5; V gene: TRBV6-1; CDR3 protein: CASSLAGTGEYF
J gene: TRBJ1-1; V gene: TRBV2; CDR3 protein: CASSERQTNTEAFF
J gene: TRBJ2-7; V gene: TRBV2; CDR3 protein: CASSDVQGGEQYF
J gene: TRBJ2-1; V gene: TRBV20-1; CDR3 protein: CSASSGRAREQFF
J gene: TRBJ2-1; V gene: TRBV7-9; CDR3 protein: CASSLSRGRGNEQFF
J gene: TRBJ2-7; V gene: TRBV6-1; CDR3 protein: CASSYKYEQYF
J gene: TRBJ2-3; V gene: TRBV30; CDR3 protein: CAWSVRQGGSLSNTQYF
J gene: TRBJ2-1; V gene: TRBV28; CDR3 protein: CASSVMVGVNEQFF
J gene: TRBJ2-7; V gene: TRBV7-9; CDR3 protein: CASSSGIYEQYF
J gene: TRBJ2-1; V gene: TRBV6-1; CDR3 protein: CASVRQATYNEQFF
J gene: TRBJ1-1; V gene: TRBV4-3; CDR3 protein: CASSRLGTNTEAFF
J gene: TRBJ2-1; V gene: TRBV29-1; CDR3 protein: CSVEDPARSYSNEQFF